The subject of this entry is one T cell receptor (beta chain). The data derive from a study of cytomegalovirus exposure and HLA in healthy donors. The germline CDR1 and CDR2 sequences are SGDLS and YYNGEE. The V gene lost 4 bases and the J gene lost 2 bases, with 10 bases spanning the gap. The CDR3 spans 13 residues. Vbeta (60) and Jbeta (13) primers were used in the PCR. TCRdb keeps only in-frame clones here, not all; method: immunoSEQ multiplex PCR. The sample records under 150,000 clones, roughly 80% being singletons. The sample comprised PBMCs. The chain recombines TRBV9 with TRBJ2-7, with D possibly TRBD1 on 6 matching bases. The TCR was taken from a boy between 2 and 15 years old in good health and CMV-seronegative. The CDR3 sequence: CASSPGQPYEQYF. The CDR3, as DNA: TGTGCCAGCAGCCCAGGACAGCCCTACGAGCAGTACTTC.